Listed below are T cell receptor beta chains from one sample, sequenced in a study of blood T cell repertoires in COVID-19. Using immunoSEQ multiplex PCR, the repertoire was profiled, and TCRdb retains in-frame clones only, with some absent. Of about 52,000 clones detected, about 79% appear once; the ten largest clones hold around 10%. Material: peripheral blood. These receptors all stem from an elderly man with COVID-19, enrolled during active disease. Each CDR3 is given with its conserved first and last residue. D genes are given only for firm matches. Clone size, where shown, is once, few, many, or a class for clones that have expanded.

TRBV6-1,TRBJ1-6,.,.,TGTGCCAGCAGTGACCGGGGGAATTCACCCCTCCACTTT,CASSDRGNSPLHF
TRBV7-8,TRBJ1-5,.,.,TGTGCCAGCAGCCGTACCGTCAGAAATCAGCCCCAGCATTTT,CASSRTVRNQPQHF
TRBV5-1,TRBJ2-5,TRBD1,.,TGCGCCAGCAGCTTTGGGACAGGGGGGGACGAGACCCAGTACTTC,CASSFGTGGDETQYF
TRBV24-1,TRBJ2-4,TRBD1,.,TGTGCCACCAGTGAGTCGACAGGGTTGGGACAGTACTTC,CATSESTGLGQYF
TRBV18,TRBJ2-2,.,.,TGTGCCAGCTCTTTCGGAGGGGGCGCGAACACCGGGGAGCTGTTTTTT,CASSFGGGANTGELFF
TRBV28,TRBJ1-5,.,.,TGTGCCAGCAGACAGGGTGGCAATCAGCCCCAGCATTTT,CASRQGGNQPQHF
TRBV5-1,TRBJ2-7,.,.,TGCGCCAGCAGCTTGGACGTGCGGAACTCCGAGCAGTACTTC,CASSLDVRNSEQYF
TRBV20-1,TRBJ1-6,.,.,TGCAGTGCTAGTTTAGGGGTTAATTCACCCCTCCACTTT,CSASLGVNSPLHF
TRBV28,TRBJ1-4,.,few,TGTGCCAGCAGGCTACGGGGAACTAATGAAAAACTGTTTTTT,CASRLRGTNEKLFF
TRBV5-1,TRBJ1-6,TRBD1,.,TGCGCCAGCAGCTGGACAGGGGGCCGGGGGAATTCACCCCTCCACTTT,CASSWTGGRGNSPLHF
TRBV9,TRBJ1-5,.,.,TGTGCCAGCAGCGTAGACGGGTTCCGCGGACAGCCCCAGCATTTT,CASSVDGFRGQPQHF
TRBV7-9,TRBJ2-1,TRBD2,.,TGTGCCAGCAGCTTAGCGCTAGCGGGGGGGAGTGAGCAGTTCTTC,CASSLALAGGSEQFF
TRBV28,TRBJ2-2,TRBD1,.,TGTGCCAGCAGTTCCCCGACAGGGGTAAGGACCGGGGAGCTGTTTTTT,CASSSPTGVRTGELFF
TRBV19,TRBJ1-1,TRBD1,.,TGTGCCAGTAGCCCTGAAGGGGGCCTGAACACTGAAGCTTTCTTT,CASSPEGGLNTEAFF
TRBV6-5,TRBJ2-2,TRBD2,.,TGTGCCAGCAGTTCCCTAGCGGCAGCCAACACCGGGGAGCTGTTTTTT,CASSSLAAANTGELFF
TRBV5-4,TRBJ2-7,.,.,TGTGCCAGCAGCTTGCCCGCAGGGTCCTACGAGCAGTACTTC,CASSLPAGSYEQYF
TRBV11-3,TRBJ2-3,TRBD1,.,TGTGCCAGCAGCTTAGGCAAGGATTCCGGGACAGGGACAGATACGCAGTATTTT,CASSLGKDSGTGTDTQYF
TRBV5-6,TRBJ2-7,.,.,TGTGCCAGCAGCTTTAACAGGGAGCAGTACTTC,CASSFNREQYF
TRBV10-1,TRBJ2-3,.,.,TGCGCCAGCAGTAGGTCAGGGACTTACACAGATACGCAGTATTTT,CASSRSGTYTDTQYF
TRBV7-8,TRBJ2-4,TRBD1,.,TGTGCCAGCAGCTTAGGGGACAGGGGGTGGGACAAAAACATTCAGTACTTC,CASSLGDRGWDKNIQYF
TRBV19,TRBJ1-6,TRBD1,.,TGTGCCAGTAGTATTACAGGGGTGGATTCACCCCTCCACTTT,CASSITGVDSPLHF
TRBV24-1,TRBJ1-4,TRBD1,.,TGTGCCACCAGTGATGGGGGACAGGGGCGAGAAAAACTGTTTTTT,CATSDGGQGREKLFF
TRBV29-1,TRBJ1-1,.,.,TGCAGCGTTGGTCGGGGGTCCTCCACTGAAGCTTTCTTT,CSVGRGSSTEAFF
TRBV29-1,TRBJ1-2,TRBD1,.,TGCAGCGTTGACGGGGACAGGGTATTGGGAGGCTACACCTTC,CSVDGDRVLGGYTF
TRBV7-3,TRBJ1-1,.,.,TGTGCCAGCAGCCTTCAGGGGAACACTGAAGCTTTCTTT,CASSLQGNTEAFF
TRBV9,TRBJ2-5,TRBD2,.,TGTGCCAGCAGCGCCACTAGCGGGGGGCAAGAGACCCAGTACTTC,CASSATSGGQETQYF
TRBV3-1/TRBV3-2,TRBJ2-3,TRBD2,.,TGTGCCAGCAGCCCCTGGGGAGGGACGCCAGATACGCAGTATTTT,CASSPWGGTPDTQYF